The source of this T cell receptor (beta chain) is a study of blood T cell repertoires in COVID-19. In the study overall: From T cells, B-cell-depleted T cells, or PBMCs came the material, which was cDNA or gDNA.

In the original analysis: From reference gene primer amplification, estimates of nucleated cell counts were derived. The table came from immunoSEQ multiplex PCR; TCRdb's copy has only in-frame clones and leaves some out. V, J and clone size derive from that table, while D and trimming were established from the DNA sequence. The data hold over 85,000 clones, with more than 80% observed a single time. Source material: peripheral blood. The sequence was obtained from a human donor in a cohort sampled during active COVID-19.

As DNA, the CDR3 is TGCGCCAGCAGCTTGGCCGGACAGACATACTATGGCTACACCTTC. Amino acid sequence: CASSLAGQTYYGYTF. This chain uses TRBV5-1 with TRBJ1-2, with D possibly being TRBD1 (6 bases). The CDR3 loop spans 15 amino acids. In germline, CDR1 is SGHRS, CDR2 YFSETQ. V was trimmed by 0 bases and J by 3 bases, leaving 12 bases between them.